This TCR beta chain was obtained from a study of blood T cell repertoires in COVID-19. Libraries were prepared by immunoSEQ multiplex PCR; TCRdb keeps only in-frame clonotypes and omits some of them. Of some 290,000 clones listed, 90% were seen once; the top ten hold 0.8% to 1.3%. Germline CDR1 reads SGDLS; CDR2 reads YYNGEE. This CDR3 spans 13 amino acids. The V and J ends lost 1 base and 1 base respectively, with 5 bases between them. Sample: peripheral blood. The V call is TRBV9, the J call TRBJ1-1; no definite D call. The receptor was derived from a woman in her thirties or forties with COVID-19, enrolled during active disease. This chain's CDR3 is CASSVKPNTEAFF. The CDR3 DNA reads TGTGCCAGCAGCGTAAAGCCGAACACTGAAGCTTTCTTT. The full variable domain, rest sourced from reference TRBV9 and TRBJ1-1, is DSGVTQTPKHLITATGQRVTLRCSPRSGDLSVYWYQQSLDQGLQFLIQYYNGEERAKGNILERFSAQQFPDLHSELNLSSLELGDSALYFCASSVKPNTEAFFGQGTRLTVV.